The 2 T cell receptor beta chains listed next were all sequenced from one sample in a study of blood T cell repertoires in COVID-19. Method: immunoSEQ multiplex PCR; TCRdb's copy keeps in-frame clones and lacks some. The sample shows fewer than 400,000 clones, roughly 91% of them seen only once. The sequencing sample was made of PBMCs or T cells enriched from blood (not recorded which). The source is a woman aged 25 to 39 who had recovered from COVID-19.

V usage is TRBV30 and J usage is TRBJ1-3, with TRBD1 matching 7 bases. CDR3 length equals 15 residues. With 1 base clipped from V and 4 bases from J, the junction kept 7 bases outside the gene matches. Germline assignment: CDR1 GTSNPN and CDR2 SVGIG (reference sequence). The CDR3 sequence: CAWSGNPGQGNTIYF. The CDR3 bases are TGTGCCTGGAGTGGAAATCCGGGACAGGGAAACACCATATATTTT.

The CDR3 spells CATTRDYNSPLHF. CDR3 sequence (DNA): TGTGCCACCACCCGGGATTATAATTCACCCCTCCACTTT. The chain has TRBV28 and TRBJ1-6; unclear D gene. This CDR3 has 13 amino acids. The germline V gene has CDR1 MDHEN and CDR2 SYDVKM. Trimming took 10 bases from V and 4 from J, leaving 11 bases between them.